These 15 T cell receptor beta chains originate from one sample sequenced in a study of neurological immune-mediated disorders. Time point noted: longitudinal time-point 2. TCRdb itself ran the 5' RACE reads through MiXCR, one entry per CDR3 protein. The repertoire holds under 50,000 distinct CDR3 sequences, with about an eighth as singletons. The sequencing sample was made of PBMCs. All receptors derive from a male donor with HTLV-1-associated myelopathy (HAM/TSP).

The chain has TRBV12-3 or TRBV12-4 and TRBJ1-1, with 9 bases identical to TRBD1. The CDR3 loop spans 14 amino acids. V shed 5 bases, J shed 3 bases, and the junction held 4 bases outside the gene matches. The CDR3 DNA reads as TGTGCCAGCAGTCCCACAGGGGGCTACACTGAAGCTTTCTTT. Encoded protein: CASSPTGGYTEAFF.

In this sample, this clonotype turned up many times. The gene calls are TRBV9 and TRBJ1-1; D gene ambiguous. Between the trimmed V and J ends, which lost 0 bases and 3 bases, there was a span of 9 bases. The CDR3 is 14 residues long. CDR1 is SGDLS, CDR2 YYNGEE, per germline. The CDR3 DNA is TGTGCCAGCAGCGTAGCGGAGGGTTACACTGAAGCTTTCTTT. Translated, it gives CASSVAEGYTEAFF.

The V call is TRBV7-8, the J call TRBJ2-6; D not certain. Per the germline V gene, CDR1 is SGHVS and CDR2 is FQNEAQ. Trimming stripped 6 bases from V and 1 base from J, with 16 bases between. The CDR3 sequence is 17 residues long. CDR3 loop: CASSPTWGRSGANVLTF. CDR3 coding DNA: TGTGCCAGCAGTCCGACATGGGGAAGGTCTGGGGCCAACGTCCTGACTTTC.

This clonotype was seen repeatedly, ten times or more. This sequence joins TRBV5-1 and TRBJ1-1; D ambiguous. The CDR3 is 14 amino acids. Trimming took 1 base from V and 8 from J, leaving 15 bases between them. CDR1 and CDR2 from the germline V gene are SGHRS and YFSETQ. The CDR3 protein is CASSLFASYNEAFF. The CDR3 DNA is TGCGCCAGCAGCTTGTTCGCGTCTTATAACGAAGCTTTCTTT. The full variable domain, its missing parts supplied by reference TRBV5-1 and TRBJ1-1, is KAGVTQTPRYLIKTRGQQVTLSCSPISGHRSVSWYQQTPGQGLQFLFEYFSETQRNKGNFPGRFSGRQFSNSRSEMNVSTLELGDSALYLCASSLFASYNEAFFGQGTRLTVV.

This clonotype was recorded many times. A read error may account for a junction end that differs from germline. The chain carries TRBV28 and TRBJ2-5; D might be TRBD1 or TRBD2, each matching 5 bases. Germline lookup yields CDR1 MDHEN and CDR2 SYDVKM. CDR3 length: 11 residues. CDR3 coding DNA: TGTGCCAGCAGTACCGCCGGGGACGGAACCTTC. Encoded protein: CASSTAGDGTF.

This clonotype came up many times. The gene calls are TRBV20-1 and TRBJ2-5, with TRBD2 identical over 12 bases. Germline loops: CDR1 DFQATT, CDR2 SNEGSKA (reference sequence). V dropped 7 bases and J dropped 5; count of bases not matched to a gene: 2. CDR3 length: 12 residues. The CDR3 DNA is TGCAGTGGTCTAGCGGGAGGGGAGACCCAGTACTTC. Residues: CSGLAGGETQYF.

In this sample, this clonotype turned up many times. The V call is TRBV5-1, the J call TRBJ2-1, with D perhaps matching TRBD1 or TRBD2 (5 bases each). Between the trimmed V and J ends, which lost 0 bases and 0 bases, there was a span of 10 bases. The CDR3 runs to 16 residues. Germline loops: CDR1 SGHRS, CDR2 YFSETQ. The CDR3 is CASSLGWGSSYNEQFF. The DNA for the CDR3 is TGCGCCAGCAGCTTGGGTTGGGGGAGCTCCTACAATGAGCAGTTCTTC.

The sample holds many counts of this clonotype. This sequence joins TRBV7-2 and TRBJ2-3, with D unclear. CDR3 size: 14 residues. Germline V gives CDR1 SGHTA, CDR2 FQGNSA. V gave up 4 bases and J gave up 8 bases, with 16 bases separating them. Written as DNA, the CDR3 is TGTGCCAGCAGCTCTACCTCCCCGCGAGGTACGCAGTATTTT. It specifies CASSSTSPRGTQYF.

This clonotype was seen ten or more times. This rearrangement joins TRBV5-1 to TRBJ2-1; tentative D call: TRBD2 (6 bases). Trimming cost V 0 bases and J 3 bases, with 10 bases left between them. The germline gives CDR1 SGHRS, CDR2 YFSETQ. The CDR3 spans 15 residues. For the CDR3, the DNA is TGCGCCAGCAGCTTGGCTCCGGGACTCTACAATGAGCAGTTCTTC. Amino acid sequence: CASSLAPGLYNEQFF.

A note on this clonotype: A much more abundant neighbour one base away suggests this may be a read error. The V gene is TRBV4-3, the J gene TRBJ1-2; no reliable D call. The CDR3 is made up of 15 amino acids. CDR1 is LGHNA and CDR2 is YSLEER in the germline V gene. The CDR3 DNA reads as TGCGCCAGCAGCCAGCGGGCCCTAGAGAACTATGGCTTCACCTTC. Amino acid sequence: CASSQRALENYGFTF.

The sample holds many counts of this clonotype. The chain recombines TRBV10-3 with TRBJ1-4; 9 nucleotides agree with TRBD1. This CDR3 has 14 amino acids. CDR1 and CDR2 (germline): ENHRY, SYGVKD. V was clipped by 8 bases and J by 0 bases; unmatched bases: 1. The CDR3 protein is CAIGDRATNEKLFF. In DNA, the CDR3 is TGTGCCATCGGGGACAGGGCAACTAATGAAAAACTGTTTTTT.

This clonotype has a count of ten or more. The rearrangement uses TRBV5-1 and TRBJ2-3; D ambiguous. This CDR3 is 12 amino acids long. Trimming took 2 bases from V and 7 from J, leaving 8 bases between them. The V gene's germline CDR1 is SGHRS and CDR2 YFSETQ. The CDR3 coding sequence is TGCGCCAGCAGCTTAGACGGGCATACGCAGTATTTT. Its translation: CASSLDGHTQYF.

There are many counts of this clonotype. CDR3 in amino acids: CASSFLDNEQFF. The CDR3 coding sequence is TGTGCCAGCAGTTTTTTAGACAATGAGCAGTTCTTC. The V gene is TRBV12-3 or TRBV12-4, the J gene TRBJ2-1, with D hard to call. Trimming removed 3 bases at V and 5 bases at J, with 5 bases between. The CDR3 contains 12 residues.

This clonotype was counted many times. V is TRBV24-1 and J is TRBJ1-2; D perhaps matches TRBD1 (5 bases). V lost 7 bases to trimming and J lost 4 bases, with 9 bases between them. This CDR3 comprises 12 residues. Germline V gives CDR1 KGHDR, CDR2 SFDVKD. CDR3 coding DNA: TGTGCCACCAGGGGACGACTCTATGGCTACACCTTC. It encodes CATRGRLYGYTF.

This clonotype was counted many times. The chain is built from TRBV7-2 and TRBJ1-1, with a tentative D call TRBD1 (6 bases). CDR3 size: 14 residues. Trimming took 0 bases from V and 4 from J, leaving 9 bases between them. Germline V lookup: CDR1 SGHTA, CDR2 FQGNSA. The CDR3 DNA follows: TGTGCCAGCAGCTTAGCCACAGGGTCCACTGAAGCTTTCTTT. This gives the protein CASSLATGSTEAFF.